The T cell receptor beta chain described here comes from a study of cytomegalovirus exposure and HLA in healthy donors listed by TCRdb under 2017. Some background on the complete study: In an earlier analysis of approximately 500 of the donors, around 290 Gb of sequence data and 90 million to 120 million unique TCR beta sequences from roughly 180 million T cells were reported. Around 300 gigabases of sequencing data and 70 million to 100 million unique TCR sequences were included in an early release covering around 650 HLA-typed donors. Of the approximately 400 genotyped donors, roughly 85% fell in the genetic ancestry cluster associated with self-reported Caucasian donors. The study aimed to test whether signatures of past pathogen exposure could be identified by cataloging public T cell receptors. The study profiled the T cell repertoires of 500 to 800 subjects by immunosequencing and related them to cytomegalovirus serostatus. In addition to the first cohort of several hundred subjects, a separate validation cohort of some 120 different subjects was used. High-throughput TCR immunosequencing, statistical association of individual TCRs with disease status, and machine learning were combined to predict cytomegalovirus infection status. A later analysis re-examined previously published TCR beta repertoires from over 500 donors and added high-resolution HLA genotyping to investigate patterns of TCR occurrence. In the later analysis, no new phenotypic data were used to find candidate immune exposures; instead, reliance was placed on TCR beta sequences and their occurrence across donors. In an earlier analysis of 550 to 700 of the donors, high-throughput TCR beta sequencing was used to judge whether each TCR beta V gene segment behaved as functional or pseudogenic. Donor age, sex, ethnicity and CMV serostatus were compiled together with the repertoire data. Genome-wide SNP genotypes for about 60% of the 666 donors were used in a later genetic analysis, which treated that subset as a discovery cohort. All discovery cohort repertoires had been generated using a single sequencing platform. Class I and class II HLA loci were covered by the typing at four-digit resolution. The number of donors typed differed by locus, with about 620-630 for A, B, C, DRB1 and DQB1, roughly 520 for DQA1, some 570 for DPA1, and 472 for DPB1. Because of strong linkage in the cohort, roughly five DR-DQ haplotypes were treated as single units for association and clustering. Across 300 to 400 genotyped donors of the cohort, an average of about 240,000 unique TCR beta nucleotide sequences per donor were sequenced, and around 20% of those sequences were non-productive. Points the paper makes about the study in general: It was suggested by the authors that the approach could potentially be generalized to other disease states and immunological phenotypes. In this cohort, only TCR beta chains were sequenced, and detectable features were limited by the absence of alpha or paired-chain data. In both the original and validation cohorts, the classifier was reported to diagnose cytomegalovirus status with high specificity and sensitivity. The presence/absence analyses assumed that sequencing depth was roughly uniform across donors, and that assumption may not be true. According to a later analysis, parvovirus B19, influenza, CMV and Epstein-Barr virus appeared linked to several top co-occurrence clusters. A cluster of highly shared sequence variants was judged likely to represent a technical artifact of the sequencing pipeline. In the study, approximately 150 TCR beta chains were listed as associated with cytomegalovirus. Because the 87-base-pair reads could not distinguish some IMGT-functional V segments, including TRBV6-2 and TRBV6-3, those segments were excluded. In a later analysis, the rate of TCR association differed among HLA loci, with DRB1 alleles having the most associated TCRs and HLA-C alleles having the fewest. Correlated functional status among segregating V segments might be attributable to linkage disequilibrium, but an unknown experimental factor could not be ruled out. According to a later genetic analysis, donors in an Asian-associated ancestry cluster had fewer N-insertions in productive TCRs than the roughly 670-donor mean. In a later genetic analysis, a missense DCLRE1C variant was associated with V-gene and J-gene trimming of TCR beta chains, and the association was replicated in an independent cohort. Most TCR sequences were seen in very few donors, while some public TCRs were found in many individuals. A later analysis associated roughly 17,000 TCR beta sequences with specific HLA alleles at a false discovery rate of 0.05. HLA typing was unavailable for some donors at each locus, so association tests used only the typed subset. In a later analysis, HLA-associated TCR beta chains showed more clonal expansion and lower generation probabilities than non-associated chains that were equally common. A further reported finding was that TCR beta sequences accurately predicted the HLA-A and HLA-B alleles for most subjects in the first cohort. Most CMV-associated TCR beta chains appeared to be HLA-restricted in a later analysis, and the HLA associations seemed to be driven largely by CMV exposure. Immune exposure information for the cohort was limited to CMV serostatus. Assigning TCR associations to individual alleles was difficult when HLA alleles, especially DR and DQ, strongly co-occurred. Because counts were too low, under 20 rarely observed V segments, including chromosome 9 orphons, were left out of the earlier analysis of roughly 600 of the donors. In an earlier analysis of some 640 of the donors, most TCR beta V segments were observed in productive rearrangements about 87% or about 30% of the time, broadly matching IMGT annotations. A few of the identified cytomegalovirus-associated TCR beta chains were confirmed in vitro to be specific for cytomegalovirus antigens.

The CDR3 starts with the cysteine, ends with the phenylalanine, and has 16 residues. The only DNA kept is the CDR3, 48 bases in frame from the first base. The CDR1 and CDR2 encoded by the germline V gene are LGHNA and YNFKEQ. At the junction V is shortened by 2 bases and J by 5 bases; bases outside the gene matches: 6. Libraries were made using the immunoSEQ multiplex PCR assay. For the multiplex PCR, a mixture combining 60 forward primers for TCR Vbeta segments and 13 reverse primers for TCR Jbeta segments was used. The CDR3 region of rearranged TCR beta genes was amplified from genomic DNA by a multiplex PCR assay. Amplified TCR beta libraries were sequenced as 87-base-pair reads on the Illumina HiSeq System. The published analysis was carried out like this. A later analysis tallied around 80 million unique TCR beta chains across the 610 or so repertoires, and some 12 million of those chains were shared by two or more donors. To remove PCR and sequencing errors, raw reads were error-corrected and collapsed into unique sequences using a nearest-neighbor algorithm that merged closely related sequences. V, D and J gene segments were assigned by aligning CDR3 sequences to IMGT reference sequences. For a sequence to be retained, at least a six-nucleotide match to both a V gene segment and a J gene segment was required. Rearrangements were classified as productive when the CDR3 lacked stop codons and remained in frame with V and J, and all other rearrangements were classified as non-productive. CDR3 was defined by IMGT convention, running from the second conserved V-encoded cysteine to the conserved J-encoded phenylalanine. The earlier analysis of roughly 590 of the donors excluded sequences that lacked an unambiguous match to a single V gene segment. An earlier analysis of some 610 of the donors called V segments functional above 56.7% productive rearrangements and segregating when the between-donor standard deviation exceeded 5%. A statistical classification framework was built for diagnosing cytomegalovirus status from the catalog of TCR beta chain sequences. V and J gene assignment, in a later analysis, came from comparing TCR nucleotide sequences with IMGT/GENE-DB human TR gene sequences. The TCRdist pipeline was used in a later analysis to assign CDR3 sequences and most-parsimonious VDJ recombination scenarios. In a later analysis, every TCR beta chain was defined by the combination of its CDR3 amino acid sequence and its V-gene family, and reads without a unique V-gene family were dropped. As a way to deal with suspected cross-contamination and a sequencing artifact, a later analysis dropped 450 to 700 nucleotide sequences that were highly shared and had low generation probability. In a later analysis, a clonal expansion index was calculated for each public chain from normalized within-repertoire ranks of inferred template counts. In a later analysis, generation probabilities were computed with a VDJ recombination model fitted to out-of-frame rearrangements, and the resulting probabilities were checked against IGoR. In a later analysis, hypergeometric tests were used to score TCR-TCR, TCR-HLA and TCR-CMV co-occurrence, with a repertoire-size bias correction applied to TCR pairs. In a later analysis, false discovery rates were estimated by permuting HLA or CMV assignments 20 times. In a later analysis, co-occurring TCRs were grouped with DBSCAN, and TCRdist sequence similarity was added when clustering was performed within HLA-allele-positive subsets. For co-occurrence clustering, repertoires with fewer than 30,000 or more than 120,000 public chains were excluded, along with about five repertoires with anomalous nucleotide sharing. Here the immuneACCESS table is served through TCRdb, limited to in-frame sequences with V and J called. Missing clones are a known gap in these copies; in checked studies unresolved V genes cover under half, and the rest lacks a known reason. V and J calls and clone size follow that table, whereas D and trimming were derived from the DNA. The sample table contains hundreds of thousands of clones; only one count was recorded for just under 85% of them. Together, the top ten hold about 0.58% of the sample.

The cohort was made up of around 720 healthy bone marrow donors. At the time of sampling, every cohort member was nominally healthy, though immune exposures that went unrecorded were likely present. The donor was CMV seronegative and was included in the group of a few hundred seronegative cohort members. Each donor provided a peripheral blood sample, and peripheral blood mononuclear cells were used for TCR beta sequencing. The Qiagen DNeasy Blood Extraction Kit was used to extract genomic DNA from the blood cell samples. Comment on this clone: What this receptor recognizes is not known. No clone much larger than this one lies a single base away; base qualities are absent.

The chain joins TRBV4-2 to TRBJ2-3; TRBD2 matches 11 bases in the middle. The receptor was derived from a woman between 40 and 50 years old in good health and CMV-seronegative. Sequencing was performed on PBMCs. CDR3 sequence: CASSQPASGGLDTQYF. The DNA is TGTGCCAGCAGCCAACCCGCTAGCGGGGGGTTAGATACGCAGTATTTT.